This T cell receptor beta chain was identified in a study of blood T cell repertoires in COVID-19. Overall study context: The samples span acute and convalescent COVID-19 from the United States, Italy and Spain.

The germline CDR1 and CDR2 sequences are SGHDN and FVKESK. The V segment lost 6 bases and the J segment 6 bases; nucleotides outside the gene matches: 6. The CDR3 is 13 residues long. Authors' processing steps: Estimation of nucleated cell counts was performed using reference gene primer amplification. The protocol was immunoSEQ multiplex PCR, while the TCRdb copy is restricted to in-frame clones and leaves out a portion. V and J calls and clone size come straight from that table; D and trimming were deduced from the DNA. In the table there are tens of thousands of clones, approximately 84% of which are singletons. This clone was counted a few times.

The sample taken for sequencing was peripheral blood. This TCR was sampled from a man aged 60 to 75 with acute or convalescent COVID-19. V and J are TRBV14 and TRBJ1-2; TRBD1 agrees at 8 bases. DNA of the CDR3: TGTGCCAGCAGAAGTGGGACAGGCAATGGCTACACCTTC. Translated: CASRSGTGNGYTF.